A selection of T cell receptor beta chains follows, all from one sample in a study of CD8+CD57+ T cells in acquired aplastic anemia. MiXCR, applied by TCRdb to the reads, yields one record per CDR3 protein. This table has 200,000 to 250,000 distinct CDR3 sequences, about half appearing once. The sequenced sample was sorted CD4+, CD8+, or CD8+CD57+ T cells (not recorded which) from PBMCs. These receptors were collected from a human donor with aplastic anemia. CDR3s include the opening cysteine and the closing phenylalanine or tryptophan. The order of the fields is V gene, clone size, D gene, J gene, CDR3 DNA, CDR3 protein. The D gene is left open where the match is weak. The size field is filled for only some rows; it gives once, few, many or a size class.

V: TRBV29-1
size: NA
D: NA
J: TRBJ2-1
DNA: TGCAGCGTTGCCTCTTTACTAGCTAACAATGAGCAGTTCTTC
CDR3: CSVASLLANNEQFF

V: TRBV25-1
size: NA
D: NA
J: TRBJ1-6
DNA: TGTGCCAGCAGTGAGCTTCGACTCCTCGGGGATTCACCCCTCCACTTT
CDR3: CASSELRLLGDSPLHF

V: TRBV6-5
size: NA
D: TRBD1
J: TRBJ1-2
DNA: TGTGCCAGCAGTCCCGGGACAGCAGGCAACACCTTC
CDR3: CASSPGTAGNTF

V: TRBV25-1
size: once
D: NA
J: TRBJ1-1
DNA: TGTGCCAGCAGTGAATTGGGGGACATGAACACTGAAGCTTTCTTT
CDR3: CASSELGDMNTEAFF

V: TRBV12-3/TRBV12-4
size: NA
D: NA
J: TRBJ1-3
DNA: TGTGCCAGCAGCTTAGAGGCAGGGGCGAACACCATATATTTT
CDR3: CASSLEAGANTIYF

V: TRBV19
size: NA
D: TRBD2
J: TRBJ2-7
DNA: TGTGCCAGTAGCCCCCGATGGGCTAGCGGGGGGGTAGTGTCCTACGAGCAGTACTTC
CDR3: CASSPRWASGGVVSYEQYF

V: TRBV4-3
size: NA
D: NA
J: TRBJ2-1
DNA: TGCGCCAGCAGCCAAGGGCTCAATGAGCAGTTCTTC
CDR3: CASSQGLNEQFF

V: TRBV5-1
size: many
D: NA
J: TRBJ1-3
DNA: TGCGCCAGCAGCCTTCTAACAGGGTCCTCTGGAAACACCATATATTTT
CDR3: CASSLLTGSSGNTIYF

V: TRBV11-2
size: many
D: NA
J: TRBJ1-4
DNA: TGTGCCAGCAGCCGGGGGGTCTGGGGGGAAAAACTGTTTTTT
CDR3: CASSRGVWGEKLFF

V: TRBV5-5
size: NA
D: TRBD2
J: TRBJ2-2
DNA: TGTGCCAGCAGCTTAAGGGCCCGGGAGGGGAGCCTGAGGACCGGGGAGCTGTTTTTT
CDR3: CASSLRAREGSLRTGELFF

V: TRBV20-1
size: NA
D: NA
J: TRBJ1-6
DNA: TGCAGTGCTGGTCCTAGGACCCCTTCGGGTAATAATTCACCCCTCCACTTT
CDR3: CSAGPRTPSGNNSPLHF

V: TRBV10-3
size: once
D: TRBD1
J: TRBJ2-2
DNA: TGTGCCATCAGGGGACAGGGAAACGGGGAGCTGTTTTTT
CDR3: CAIRGQGNGELFF

V: TRBV15
size: few
D: NA
J: TRBJ2-7
DNA: TGTGCCACTTCGCCCGGGGGATTCTCCTACGAGCAGTACTTC
CDR3: CATSPGGFSYEQYF

V: TRBV24-1
size: NA
D: NA
J: TRBJ2-2
DNA: TGTGCCACCAGTGATTTCGCTGCCGGGGAGCTGTTTTTT
CDR3: CATSDFAAGELFF

V: TRBV3-1
size: few
D: TRBD1
J: TRBJ1-3
DNA: TGTGCCAGCAGCCAAGGACAGGGAATTGGAAACACCATATATTTT
CDR3: CASSQGQGIGNTIYF

V: TRBV25-1
size: few
D: NA
J: TRBJ1-2
DNA: TGTGCCAGCAGTGACGGACTGCCCTTCTATGGCTACACCTTC
CDR3: CASSDGLPFYGYTF

V: TRBV9
size: NA
D: NA
J: TRBJ1-1
DNA: TGTGCCAGCAGCGTAGGGGGCAGGGAGATGAACACTGAAGCTTTCTTT
CDR3: CASSVGGREMNTEAFF

V: TRBV5-1
size: many
D: NA
J: TRBJ2-5
DNA: TGCGCCAGCATGCCCGGGGGACGGGAGACCCAGTACTTC
CDR3: CASMPGGRETQYF

V: TRBV2
size: NA
D: NA
J: TRBJ2-3
DNA: TGTGCCAGCAGTGTGGGGGGCCGGGATACGCAGTATTTT
CDR3: CASSVGGRDTQYF

V: TRBV30
size: many
D: NA
J: TRBJ2-2
DNA: TGTGCCTGGATCGGGTACACCGGGGAGCTGTTTTTT
CDR3: CAWIGYTGELFF

V: TRBV24-1
size: NA
D: NA
J: TRBJ2-3
DNA: TGTGCCACCAGTGACTGGACAGCAGATACGCAGTATTTT
CDR3: CATSDWTADTQYF

V: TRBV3-1
size: few
D: NA
J: TRBJ1-3
DNA: TGTGCCAGCAGCCACCTGACCGAAGGGTACTCTGGAAACACCATATATTTT
CDR3: CASSHLTEGYSGNTIYF

V: TRBV20-1
size: many
D: NA
J: TRBJ2-7
DNA: TGCAGTGCTAGCGGGGGGACAACCTACGAGCAGTACTTC
CDR3: CSASGGTTYEQYF

V: TRBV10-3
size: once
D: NA
J: TRBJ1-3
DNA: TGTGCCATCAGTGACCAGATCCGGGGGACCCTCACTGGAAACACCATATATTTT
CDR3: CAISDQIRGTLTGNTIYF

V: TRBV5-1
size: NA
D: NA
J: TRBJ2-6
DNA: TGCGCCAGCAGCTTGGGGGCCAACGTCCTGACTTTC
CDR3: CASSLGANVLTF

V: TRBV6-5
size: many
D: TRBD1
J: TRBJ2-5
DNA: TGTGCCAGCAGTTCTGAACAGGGGAGAAAGACCCAGTACTTC
CDR3: CASSSEQGRKTQYF